This entry lists 10 T cell receptor beta chains sequenced from one sample in a study of shared clonotypes between healthy human individuals (dated by TCRdb to about 2020). The library was produced with the immunoSEQ multiplex PCR assay. Sourced from immuneACCESS, this table was stored by TCRdb with only in-frame sequences that have V and J called. A share of the clones is absent; for the studies checked, an unresolved V gene accounts for under half, and the remainder has no known explanation. For this sample there are roughly 2 million clones; less than 95% appear just once. 1% to 1.3% of the sample is held by the ten biggest clonotypes. For the CD8 naive samples, CD45RO-negative cells were positively selected for CCR7, yielding a CD45RA+CCR7+ population from which TemRA cells were excluded. Specimen: naive CD8+ T cells sorted from blood. The meaning of the sample's cell subset or site label: CD45RA+CCR7+. The receptors were gathered from a man in his late teens or twenties in good health.

The rearrangement joins TRBV18 to TRBJ2-7; D is possibly TRBD1 or TRBD2 (6 bases each). In germline, CDR1 is KGHSH, CDR2 LQKENI. This CDR3 contains 14 residues. The V and J ends lost 0 bases and 3 bases respectively, with 9 bases between them. CDR3 in amino acids: CASSPPGGDYEQYF. The DNA for the CDR3 is TGTGCCAGCTCACCACCGGGGGGCGACTACGAGCAGTACTTC.

The chain joins TRBV19 to TRBJ1-5; the match to TRBD1 covers 8 bases. The CDR3 is 15 residues long. J was trimmed by 2 bases and V by 2 bases; bases with no gene match: 2. Germline V gene data show CDR1 as LNHDA and CDR2 as SQIVND (reference sequence). CDR3: CASSISQGGNQPQHF. The DNA of the CDR3 is TGTGCCAGTAGTATATCACAGGGGGGCAATCAGCCCCAGCATTTT. The entire variable domain, with the rest obtained from reference TRBV19 and TRBJ1-5, is as follows: DGGITQSPKYLFRKEGQNVTLSCEQNLNHDAMYWYRQDPGQGLRLIYYSQIVNDFQKGDIAEGYSVSREKKESFPLTVTSAQKNPTAFYLCASSISQGGNQPQHFGDGTRLSIL.

The chain carries TRBV9 and TRBJ1-3, with a tentative D call TRBD1 (5 bases). The V end was cut by 0 bases, the J end by 0 bases, with 7 bases between. The CDR3 totals 15 residues. Germline CDR1 and CDR2: SGDLS and YYNGEE. The CDR3 protein is CASSVEDISGNTIYF. For the CDR3, the DNA is TGTGCCAGCAGCGTAGAGGACATCTCTGGAAACACCATATATTTT.

Turning to this clone: The sample holds other DNA sequences that translate to the same CDR3. V and J are TRBV5-1 and TRBJ1-1; D is uncertain. V was trimmed by 0 bases and J by 2 bases, leaving 5 bases between them. The CDR3 is made up of 13 amino acids. Germline values: CDR1 SGHRS, CDR2 YFSETQ. Here the CDR3 DNA reads TGCGCCAGCAGCTTGGTAGCAAACACTGAAGCTTTCTTT. This sequence encodes CASSLVANTEAFF.

V usage is TRBV4-1 and J usage is TRBJ2-7; D may correspond to TRBD1 or TRBD2 (5 bases each). The V and J ends lost 1 base and 0 bases respectively, with 13 bases between them. The CDR3 spans 16 residues. Germline V gene sequence: CDR1 MGHRA, CDR2 YSYEKL. CDR3 bases: TGCGCCAGCAGCCAAGTTTCGGCAGGGAGCTCCTACGAGCAGTACTTC. Translation gives CASSQVSAGSSYEQYF.

The J gene is TRBJ2-5, the V gene TRBV7-8, with D possibly matching TRBD2 (6 bases). Trimming removed 3 bases at V and 1 base at J, with 12 bases between. The CDR3 length is 15 residues. Germline-derived CDR1 and CDR2 are SGHVS and FQNEAQ. The CDR3 sequence: CASSFGGVLQETQYF. The CDR3 DNA reads TGTGCCAGCAGCTTCGGAGGGGTCCTCCAAGAGACCCAGTACTTC. Combining the CDR3 with reference TRBV7-8 and TRBJ2-5 gives the whole variable domain GAGVSQSPRYKVAKRGQDVALRCDPISGHVSLFWYQQALGQGPEFLTYFQNEAQLDKSGLPSDRFFAERPEGSVSTLKIQRTQQEDSAVYLCASSFGGVLQETQYFGPGTRLLVL.

The rearrangement uses TRBV10-3 and TRBJ2-7; 7 bases are shared with TRBD1. This CDR3 region has 13 residues. Germline-derived CDR1 and CDR2 are ENHRY and SYGVKD. The V segment lost 6 bases and the J segment 1 base; nucleotides outside the gene matches: 3. The CDR3 region is CAIRLGQSYEQYF. Written as DNA, the CDR3 is TGTGCCATCAGGCTGGGACAGTCCTACGAGCAGTACTTC.

The chain couples TRBV2 to TRBJ2-7; D is unclear. V gave up 11 bases and J gave up 1 base, with 12 bases separating them. Germline V gene data show CDR1 as SNHLY and CDR2 as FYNNEI. The CDR3 is 12 amino acids. The CDR3 loop is CACTADSYEQYF. CDR3 sequence (DNA): TGTGCCTGTACGGCGGATTCCTACGAGCAGTACTTC.

For this clone: This sample also contains other DNA sequences that code for the same CDR3. V usage is TRBV6-5 and J usage is TRBJ1-1; a possible D gene is TRBD1 (5 bases). V was shortened by 6 bases and J by 5 bases, with 13 bases between the two germline ends. The CDR3 length is 13 residues. In germline, CDR1 is MNHEY, CDR2 SVGAGI. CDR3 coding DNA: TGTGCCAGCAGCTACGGGGGGGGGACTGAAGCTTTCTTT. Amino acids: CASSYGGGTEAFF.

The J gene is TRBJ2-7, the V gene TRBV5-1; D is unclear. The CDR3 length is 14 residues. CDR1 SGHRS and CDR2 YFSETQ come from the germline V gene. V was trimmed by 3 bases and J by 2 bases, leaving 12 bases between them. CDR3 DNA: TGCGCCAGCAGCTATGACCTCGTCCCCTACGAGCAGTACTTC. Amino acid sequence: CASSYDLVPYEQYF.